Shown below are 25 T cell receptor beta chains from a single sample sequenced in a study of T cell repertoires in cytomegalovirus infection. Each CDR3 protein is one row after TCRdb ran MiXCR on the reads. The sample has a few hundred thousand distinct CDR3 sequences, approximately 26% seen once. Sequenced sample: PBMCs. These receptors all come from a human donor in good health (CMV status not recorded). Some clones in this sample may be carry-over from other donors' samples.

This sequence joins TRBV14 and TRBJ2-7; D might be TRBD1 (6 bases). Trimming cost V 4 bases and J 6 bases, with 19 bases left between them. The germline V gene has CDR1 SGHDN and CDR2 FVKESK. The CDR3 covers 15 residues. The CDR3 DNA is TGTGCCAGCAGCCCCGACGGCTCGGTCAGGGGCGAGCAGTACTTC. Translation gives CASSPDGSVRGEQYF.

The chain combines TRBV25-1 with TRBJ1-6; no definite D call. The CDR3 totals 15 residues. Deletions cut 1 base from V and 9 bases from J, with 13 bases between. Germline V CDR1 and CDR2: MGHDK, SYGVNS. In nucleotides, the CDR3 is TGTGCCAGCAGTGAATCGACCGTGAAAGCTTCACCCCTCCACTTT. Amino acids: CASSESTVKASPLHF.

Only a few counts were recorded for this clonotype. V is TRBV6-2 or TRBV6-3 and J is TRBJ1-1; maybe TRBD1 (5 bases). CDR3 size: 14 residues. The germline V gene has CDR1 MNHEY and CDR2 SVGEGT. V lost 6 bases, J lost 4 bases, and 15 bases lay in between. The CDR3 loop is CASSPRGWGTEAFF. CDR3 DNA sequence: TGTGCCAGCAGCCCCCGGGGCTGGGGCACTGAAGCTTTCTTT.

The chain carries TRBV20-1 and TRBJ1-2; D is perhaps TRBD1 (5 bases). V lost 1 base and J 3 bases, leaving 9 bases between the germline ends. Germline CDR1 DFQATT, CDR2 SNEGSKA (reference sequence). The CDR3 has 13 residues. CDR3 protein: CSARGGYDYGYTF. The CDR3 nucleotides are TGCAGTGCTAGAGGGGGGTACGACTATGGCTACACCTTC.

There are a few counts of this clonotype. V gene TRBV7-2 combines with J gene TRBJ2-2; D ambiguous. Germline V CDR1 and CDR2: SGHTA, FQGNSA. Trimming took off 1 base at V and 5 bases at J, with 11 bases between the two ends. This CDR3 contains 15 residues. DNA for the CDR3: TGTGCCAGCAGCTTAGAGAGTTGGTATACCGGGGAGCTGTTTTTT. This translates into CASSLESWYTGELFF.

This chain uses TRBV24-1 with TRBJ2-3; 9 bases match TRBD1. After removal of 9 bases from V and 4 bases from J, the junction contained 10 bases not matched to a gene. This CDR3 spans 15 amino acids. CDR1 is KGHDR, CDR2 SFDVKD, per germline. The chain's CDR3 is CATGNPGTGSDTQYF. Here the CDR3 DNA reads TGTGCCACCGGAAATCCCGGGACAGGGTCAGATACGCAGTATTTT.

This rearrangement joins TRBV28 to TRBJ2-1; D is perhaps TRBD2 (6 bases). The CDR3 consists of 13 residues. Trimming took off 7 bases at V and 9 bases at J, with 16 bases between the two ends. Germline CDR1 reads MDHEN; CDR2 reads SYDVKM. Here the CDR3 DNA reads TGTGCCAGCAACCAACGGGGGATGGGTGAGCAGTTCTTC. Its protein is CASNQRGMGEQFF.

The chain employs TRBV6-2 or TRBV6-3 and TRBJ2-1; 9 bases align to TRBD2. V lost 6 bases, J lost 5 bases, and 11 bases stayed unmatched. Looked up from germline, CDR1 is MNHEY and CDR2 is SVGEGT. The CDR3 spans 16 residues. DNA of the CDR3: TGTGCCAGCAGCCTGCGTCGGACTAGCGCCAACAATGAGCAGTTCTTC. As protein: CASSLRRTSANNEQFF.

The sample holds a few counts of this clonotype. At one end the junction does not follow the germline gene, possibly because of a read error. This chain joins TRBV4-1 and TRBJ2-5; no firm D call. CDR3 length: 17 residues. CDR1 and CDR2 (germline): MGHRA, YSYEKL. The chain's CDR3 is CASSPGPATTPRETQYF. CDR3 bases: TGTGCCAGCAGCCCCGGACCCGCGACCACCCCTCGGGAGACCCAGTACTTC.

V and J are TRBV12-3 or TRBV12-4 and TRBJ2-1; TRBD2 matches at 11 bases. The CDR3 runs to 16 residues. Trimming cost V 5 bases and J 1 base; bases outside gene matches: 4. CDR3 residues: CASSPRLAGSYNEQFF. CDR3 nucleotide sequence: TGTGCCAGCAGTCCGCGACTAGCGGGATCCTACAATGAGCAGTTCTTC.

The chain links TRBV7-2 to TRBJ1-5, with D uncertain. Trimming left V 4 bases short and J 6 bases short, with 16 bases between. Germline V gene sequence: CDR1 SGHTA, CDR2 FQGNSA. The length of the CDR3 is 15 residues. CDR3 residues: CASSSHVGFSQPQHF. DNA of the CDR3: TGTGCCAGCAGCTCCCACGTAGGGTTCTCTCAGCCCCAGCATTTT.

This clonotype has only a few counts. The V gene is TRBV11-1, the J gene TRBJ1-1, with D perhaps matching TRBD1 (5 bases). The V end was cut by 5 bases, the J end by 11 bases, with 18 bases between. From germline, CDR1 is SGHAT and CDR2 FQDESV (reference sequence). This CDR3 region has 13 residues. The CDR3 bases are TGTGCCAGCAGCCCGGGACGGCTTCTGGGGGCTTTCTTT. Translating gives CASSPGRLLGAFF.

This clonotype has just a few counts. This chain connects TRBV12-3 or TRBV12-4 to TRBJ1-5; TRBD1 might be the D (6 bases). V dropped 6 bases and J dropped 3 bases, with 12 bases sitting between them. The CDR3 is 14 residues long. The DNA for the CDR3 is TGTGCCAGCAGGCGGGACATATACAATCAGCCCCAGCATTTT. This encodes CASRRDIYNQPQHF.

The gene calls are TRBV24-1 and TRBJ2-2, with 9 bases identical to TRBD1. Unmatched junction bases numbered 9, after V lost 9 bases and J lost 5 bases. CDR3 size: 15 residues. In germline, CDR1 is KGHDR, CDR2 SFDVKD. The CDR3 DNA sequence: TGTGCCACCGCGACAGGGGGTTTGTGGACCGGGGAGCTGTTTTTT. It encodes CATATGGLWTGELFF.

A few counts support this clonotype. The CDR3 loop reads CASSDGQGMNTEAFF. As DNA, the CDR3 is TGTGCCAGCAGCGATGGACAGGGAATGAACACTGAAGCTTTCTTT. The V and J genes are TRBV11-3 and TRBJ1-1; TRBD1 agrees at 8 bases. Trimming cost V 5 bases and J 0 bases; bases outside gene matches: 5. The germline gives CDR1 SGHNT, CDR2 YENEEA. CDR3 length equals 15 residues.

This chain connects TRBV5-6 to TRBJ1-2; tentative D call: TRBD1 (5 bases). CDR1 is SGHDT and CDR2 is YYEEEE in the germline V gene. The CDR3 loop spans 14 amino acids. V lost 3 bases, J lost 2 bases, and 11 bases lay in between. The CDR3 nucleotides read TGTGCCAGCAGCTCGTACCAGGGCAACTATGGCTACACCTTC. Translated, it gives CASSSYQGNYGYTF.

The V gene is TRBV20-1, the J gene TRBJ2-1, with D uncertain. This CDR3 has 12 amino acids. Germline V CDR1 and CDR2: DFQATT, SNEGSKA (reference sequence). Trimming pared 3 bases from V and 3 bases from J, leaving 6 bases between. The CDR3 sequence: CSASPVYNEQFF. CDR3 coding DNA: TGCAGTGCTAGCCCCGTCTACAATGAGCAGTTCTTC.

The gene calls are TRBV2 and TRBJ1-1, with D possibly TRBD1 on 5 matching bases. V lost 4 bases and J 0 bases, leaving 18 bases between the germline ends. Germline V gene data show CDR1 as SNHLY and CDR2 as FYNNEI. This CDR3 has 17 amino acids. The CDR3 spells CASSVAQGRPMNTEAFF. The CDR3 region has the DNA TGTGCCAGCAGTGTAGCCCAGGGAAGGCCGATGAACACTGAAGCTTTCTTT.

This chain links TRBV27 with TRBJ2-2; 11 positions agree with TRBD2. With V trimmed by 0 bases and J by 5 bases, 11 bases remained unmatched. CDR3 length: 19 amino acids. From germline, CDR1 is MNHEY and CDR2 SMNVEV (reference sequence). The CDR3 protein is CASSLSLSLAGVGTGELFF. CDR3 coding DNA: TGTGCCAGCAGTTTATCCCTGTCACTAGCGGGAGTAGGAACCGGGGAGCTGTTTTTT.

The rearrangement links TRBV18 to TRBJ2-1, with a tentative D call TRBD2 (5 bases). The CDR3 is 15 residues long. Germline lookup yields CDR1 KGHSH and CDR2 LQKENI. V lost 3 bases, J lost 4 bases, and 13 bases lay in between. CDR3 sequence (DNA): TGTGCCAGCTCACCGGGTGGGAGTATGTACAATGAGCAGTTCTTC. Encoded protein: CASSPGGSMYNEQFF.

The chain joins TRBV6-5 to TRBJ2-2; D not resolved. The CDR3 spans 15 residues. V gave up 0 bases and J gave up 6 bases, with 11 bases separating them. Germline V gene lookup returns CDR1 MNHEY and CDR2 SVGAGI. The CDR3 DNA reads TGTGCCAGCAGTTACTCTAGGCAGGTCCCCGGGGAGCTGTTTTTT. It codes for CASSYSRQVPGELFF.

The chain recombines TRBV6-6 with TRBJ1-1; maybe TRBD1 (6 bases). V was trimmed by 2 bases and J by 6 bases, leaving 16 bases between them. This CDR3 spans 15 amino acids. Germline loops: CDR1 MNHNY, CDR2 SVGAGI (reference sequence). This chain's CDR3 is CASSYHRTDWAEAFF. The CDR3 bases are TGTGCCAGCAGTTACCATCGGACAGATTGGGCTGAAGCTTTCTTT.

This clonotype was seen a handful of times. The chain carries TRBV6-2 or TRBV6-3 and TRBJ2-5; D may be TRBD2 (5 bases). This CDR3 spans 14 amino acids. V shed 1 base and J shed 5 bases, with 11 bases lying between them. Germline V gene data show CDR1 as MNHEY and CDR2 as SVGEGT. CDR3 sequence: CASSYFGPGETQYF. Here the CDR3 DNA reads TGTGCCAGCAGTTACTTTGGCCCGGGGGAGACCCAGTACTTC.

J is TRBJ2-3 and V is TRBV7-2; 8 nucleotides line up with TRBD2. J lost 0 bases, V lost 2 bases, and 16 bases had no gene match. The CDR3 consists of 20 residues. Germline lookup yields CDR1 SGHTA and CDR2 FQGNSA. The CDR3 region has the DNA TGTGCCAGCAGCTTAAAGGATAGCGGGATAGGTCCCACTAGCACAGATACGCAGTATTTT. This gives the protein CASSLKDSGIGPTSTDTQYF. Full variable domain (rest looked up from reference TRBV7-2 and TRBJ2-3): GAGVSQSPSNKVTEKGKDVELRCDPISGHTALYWYRQSLGQGLEFLIYFQGNSAPDKSGLPSDRFSAERTGGSVSTLTIQRTQQEDSAVYLCASSLKDSGIGPTSTDTQYFGPGTRLTVL.

V and J are TRBV5-1 and TRBJ2-5; perhaps D is TRBD1 or TRBD2 (5 bases each). Germline values: CDR1 SGHRS, CDR2 YFSETQ. CDR3 length: 16 residues. The V end lost 4 bases, the J end lost 3 bases, and 19 bases lay between the germline ends. The CDR3 region has the DNA TGCGCCAGCAGCGTTGGATCTTTCGGGACGGAAGAGACCCAGTACTTC. This gives the protein CASSVGSFGTEETQYF.